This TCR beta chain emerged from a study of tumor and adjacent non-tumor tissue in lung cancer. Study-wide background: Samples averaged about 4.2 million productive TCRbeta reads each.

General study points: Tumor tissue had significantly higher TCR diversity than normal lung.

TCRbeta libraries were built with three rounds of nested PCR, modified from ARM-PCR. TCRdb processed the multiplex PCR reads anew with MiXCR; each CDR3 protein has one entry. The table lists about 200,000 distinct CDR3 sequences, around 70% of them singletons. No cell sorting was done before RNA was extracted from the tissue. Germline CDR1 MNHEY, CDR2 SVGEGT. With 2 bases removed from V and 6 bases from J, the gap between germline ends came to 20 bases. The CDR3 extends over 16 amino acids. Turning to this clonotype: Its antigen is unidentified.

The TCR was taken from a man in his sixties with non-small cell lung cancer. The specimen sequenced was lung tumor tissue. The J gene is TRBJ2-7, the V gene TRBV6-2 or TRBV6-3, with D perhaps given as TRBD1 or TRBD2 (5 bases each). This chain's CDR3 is CASSYESGRWTCEQYF. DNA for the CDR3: TGTGCCAGCAGTTACGAATCGGGGCGATGGACCTGCGAGCAGTACTTC.